This note documents a single T cell receptor beta chain sequence. The data stem from a study of spatial heterogeneity in lung cancer. One entry per CDR3 protein, called by TCRdb with MiXCR from the 5' RACE reads. The table records roughly 40,000 distinct CDR3 sequences, almost 7% of them present only once. There are 14 residues in the CDR3. Deletions cut 1 base from V and 8 bases from J, with 14 bases between. CDR1 LGHNA and CDR2 YNFKEQ come from the germline V gene. As for time point: sample taken at primary tumor resection. This specimen consisted of PBMCs, obtained at surgery. The clonotype originates from a female donor with early-stage non-small cell lung cancer. The V and J genes are TRBV4-2 and TRBJ1-2; D unclear. The CDR3, as DNA: TGTGCCAGCAGCCAAGGTGATCTCTTGATAGGCTACACCTTC. It encodes CASSQGDLLIGYTF.